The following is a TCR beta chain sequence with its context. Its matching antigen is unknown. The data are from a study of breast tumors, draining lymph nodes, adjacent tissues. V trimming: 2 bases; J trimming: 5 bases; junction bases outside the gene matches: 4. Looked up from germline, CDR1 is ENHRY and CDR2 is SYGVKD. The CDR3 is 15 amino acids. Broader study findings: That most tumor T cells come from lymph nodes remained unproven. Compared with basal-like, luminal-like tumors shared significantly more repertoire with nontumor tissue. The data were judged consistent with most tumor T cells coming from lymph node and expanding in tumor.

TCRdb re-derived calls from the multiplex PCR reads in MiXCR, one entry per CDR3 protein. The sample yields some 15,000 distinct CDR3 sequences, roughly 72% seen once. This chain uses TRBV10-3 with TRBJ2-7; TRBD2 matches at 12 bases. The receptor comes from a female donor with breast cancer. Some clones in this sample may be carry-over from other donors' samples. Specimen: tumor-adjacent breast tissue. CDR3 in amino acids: CAISETSGRSNEQYF. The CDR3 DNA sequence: TGTGCCATCAGTGAGACTAGCGGGAGGTCGAACGAGCAGTACTTC.